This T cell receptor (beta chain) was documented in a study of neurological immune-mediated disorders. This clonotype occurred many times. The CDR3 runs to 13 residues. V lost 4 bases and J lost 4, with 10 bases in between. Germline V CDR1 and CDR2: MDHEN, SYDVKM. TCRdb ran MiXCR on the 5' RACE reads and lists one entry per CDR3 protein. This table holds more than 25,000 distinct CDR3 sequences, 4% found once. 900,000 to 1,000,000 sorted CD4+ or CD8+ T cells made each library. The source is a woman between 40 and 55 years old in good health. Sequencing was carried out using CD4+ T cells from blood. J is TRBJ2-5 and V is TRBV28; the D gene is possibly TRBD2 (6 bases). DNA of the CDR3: TGTGCCAGCAGTTCGGGACTCGGAGAGACCCAGTACTTC. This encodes CASSSGLGETQYF.